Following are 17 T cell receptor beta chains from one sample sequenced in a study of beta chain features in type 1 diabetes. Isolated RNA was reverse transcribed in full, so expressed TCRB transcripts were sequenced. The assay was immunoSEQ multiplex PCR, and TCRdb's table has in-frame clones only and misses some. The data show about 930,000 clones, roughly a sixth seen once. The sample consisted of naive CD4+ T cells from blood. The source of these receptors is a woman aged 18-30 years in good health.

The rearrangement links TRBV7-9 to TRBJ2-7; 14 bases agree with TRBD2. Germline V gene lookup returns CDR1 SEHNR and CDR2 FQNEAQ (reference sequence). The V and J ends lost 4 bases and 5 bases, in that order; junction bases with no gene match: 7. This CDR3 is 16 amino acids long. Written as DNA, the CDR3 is TGTGCCAGCAGCTCCGGGACTAGCGGGAGCATCCACGAGCAGTACTTC. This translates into CASSSGTSGSIHEQYF. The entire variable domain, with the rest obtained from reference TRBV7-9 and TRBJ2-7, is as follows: DTGVSQNPRHKITKRGQNVTFRCDPISEHNRLYWYRQTLGQGPEFLTYFQNEAQLEKSRLLSDRFSAERPKGSFSTLEIQRTEQGDSAMYLCASSSGTSGSIHEQYFGPGTRLTVT.

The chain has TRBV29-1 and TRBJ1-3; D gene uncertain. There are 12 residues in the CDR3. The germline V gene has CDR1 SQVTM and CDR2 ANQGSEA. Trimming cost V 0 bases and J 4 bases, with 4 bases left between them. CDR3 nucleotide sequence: TGCAGCGTTGAAGATCAGGGAAACACCATATATTTT. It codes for CSVEDQGNTIYF.

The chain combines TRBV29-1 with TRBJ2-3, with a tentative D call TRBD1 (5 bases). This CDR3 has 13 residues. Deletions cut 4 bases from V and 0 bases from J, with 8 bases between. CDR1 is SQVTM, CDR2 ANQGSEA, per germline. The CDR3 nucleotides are TGCAGCGTTGTAGGGGTTAGCACAGATACGCAGTATTTT. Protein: CSVVGVSTDTQYF.

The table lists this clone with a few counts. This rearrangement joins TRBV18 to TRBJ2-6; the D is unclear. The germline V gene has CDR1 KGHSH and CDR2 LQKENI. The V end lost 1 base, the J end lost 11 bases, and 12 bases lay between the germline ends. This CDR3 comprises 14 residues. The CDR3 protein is CASSPLGDIHVLTF. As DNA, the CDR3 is TGTGCCAGCTCACCACTTGGGGATATCCACGTCCTGACTTTC.

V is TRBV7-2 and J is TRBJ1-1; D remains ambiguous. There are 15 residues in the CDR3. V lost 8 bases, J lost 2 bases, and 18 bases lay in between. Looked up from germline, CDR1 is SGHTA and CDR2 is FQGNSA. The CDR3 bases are TGTGCCAGCCAATTGACATTCGTCACCAACACTGAAGCTTTCTTT. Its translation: CASQLTFVTNTEAFF.

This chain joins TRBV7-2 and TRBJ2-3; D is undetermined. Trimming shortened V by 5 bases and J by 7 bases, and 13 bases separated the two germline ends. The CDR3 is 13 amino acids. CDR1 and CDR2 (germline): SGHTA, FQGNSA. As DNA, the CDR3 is TGTGCCAGCAGCGCAAGTCACCCTTATACGCAGTATTTT. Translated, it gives CASSASHPYTQYF.

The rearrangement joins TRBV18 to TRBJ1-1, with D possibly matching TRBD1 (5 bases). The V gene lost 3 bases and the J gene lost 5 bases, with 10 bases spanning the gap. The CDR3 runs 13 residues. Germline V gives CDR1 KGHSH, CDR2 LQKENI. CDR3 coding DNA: TGTGCCAGCTCACCTCCAGGGATGACTGAAGCTTTCTTT. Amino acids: CASSPPGMTEAFF.

The CDR3 spells CASSLIGRSNTGELFF. In DNA form, the CDR3 reads TGTGCCAGCAGTTTAATAGGGAGGTCGAACACCGGGGAGCTGTTTTTT. This chain connects TRBV28 to TRBJ2-2; TRBD2 is a possible D gene (6 bases). V lost 2 bases and J 0 bases, leaving 10 bases between the germline ends. This CDR3 is 16 amino acids long. The germline gives CDR1 MDHEN, CDR2 SYDVKM. The whole variable domain, filled in from reference TRBV28 and TRBJ2-2, reads DVKVTQSSRYLVKRTGEKVFLECVQDMDHENMFWYRQDPGLGLRLIYFSYDVKMKEKGDIPEGYSVSREKKERFSLILESASTNQTSMYLCASSLIGRSNTGELFFGEGSRLTVL.

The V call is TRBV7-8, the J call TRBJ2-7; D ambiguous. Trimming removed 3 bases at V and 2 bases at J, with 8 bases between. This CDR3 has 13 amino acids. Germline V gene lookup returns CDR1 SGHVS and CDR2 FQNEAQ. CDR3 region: CASSFRVAYEQYF. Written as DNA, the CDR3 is TGTGCCAGCAGCTTCCGAGTTGCCTACGAGCAGTACTTC. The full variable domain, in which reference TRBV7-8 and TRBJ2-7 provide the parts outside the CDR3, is GAGVSQSPRYKVAKRGQDVALRCDPISGHVSLFWYQQALGQGPEFLTYFQNEAQLDKSGLPSDRFFAERPEGSVSTLKIQRTQQEDSAVYLCASSFRVAYEQYFGPGTRLTVT.

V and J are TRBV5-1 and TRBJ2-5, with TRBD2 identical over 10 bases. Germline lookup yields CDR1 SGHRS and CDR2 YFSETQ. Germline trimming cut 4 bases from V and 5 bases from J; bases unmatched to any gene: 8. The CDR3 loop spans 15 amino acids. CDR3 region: CASSVGLAGAETQYF. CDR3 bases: TGCGCCAGCAGCGTAGGGCTAGCGGGGGCGGAGACCCAGTACTTC.

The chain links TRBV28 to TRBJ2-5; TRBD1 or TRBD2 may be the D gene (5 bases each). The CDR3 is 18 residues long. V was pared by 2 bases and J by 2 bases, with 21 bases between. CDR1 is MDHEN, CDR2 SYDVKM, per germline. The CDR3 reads CASSLVGPGVTLQETQYF. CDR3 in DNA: TGTGCCAGCAGTTTAGTGGGGCCCGGGGTGACTCTGCAAGAGACCCAGTACTTC.

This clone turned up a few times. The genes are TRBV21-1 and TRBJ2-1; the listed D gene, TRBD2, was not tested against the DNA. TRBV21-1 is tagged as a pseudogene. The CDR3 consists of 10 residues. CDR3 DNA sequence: TGTGCCAGCAGCACCCCCGGGCAGTTCTTC. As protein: CASSTPGQFF.

CDR3 nucleotides: TGTGCCAGCAGCCGAAATAGCGGAACTCCCTACGAGCAGTACTTC. This sequence encodes CASSRNSGTPYEQYF. The chain has TRBV7-3 and TRBJ2-7; the D gene is possibly TRBD2 (6 bases). The CDR3 is 15 amino acids. Germline V CDR1 and CDR2: SGHTA, FQGTGA. Trimming took off 5 bases at V and 2 bases at J, with 16 bases between the two ends.

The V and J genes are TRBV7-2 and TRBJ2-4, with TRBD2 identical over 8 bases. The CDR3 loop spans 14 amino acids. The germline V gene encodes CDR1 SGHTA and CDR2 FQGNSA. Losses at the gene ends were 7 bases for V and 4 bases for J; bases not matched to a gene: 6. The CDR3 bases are TGTGCCAGCACCCAAGCGGGAGCGAAAAACATTCAGTACTTC. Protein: CASTQAGAKNIQYF. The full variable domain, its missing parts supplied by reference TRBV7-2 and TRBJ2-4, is GAGVSQSPSNKVTEKGKDVELRCDPISGHTALYWYRQSLGQGLEFLIYFQGNSAPDKSGLPSDRFSAERTGGSVSTLTIQRTQQEDSAVYLCASTQAGAKNIQYFGAGTRLSVL.

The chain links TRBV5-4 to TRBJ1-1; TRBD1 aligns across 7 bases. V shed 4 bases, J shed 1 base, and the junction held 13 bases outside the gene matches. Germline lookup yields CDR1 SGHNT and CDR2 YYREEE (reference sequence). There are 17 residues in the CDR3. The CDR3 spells CASSPILGGARNTEAFF. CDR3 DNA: TGTGCCAGCAGCCCCATCCTAGGGGGCGCGAGGAACACTGAAGCTTTCTTT. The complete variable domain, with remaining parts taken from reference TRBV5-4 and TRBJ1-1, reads ETGVTQSPTHLIKTRGQQVTLRCSSQSGHNTVSWYQQALGQGPQFIFQYYREEENGRGNFPPRFSGLQFPNYSSELNVNALELDDSALYLCASSPILGGARNTEAFFGQGTRLTVV.

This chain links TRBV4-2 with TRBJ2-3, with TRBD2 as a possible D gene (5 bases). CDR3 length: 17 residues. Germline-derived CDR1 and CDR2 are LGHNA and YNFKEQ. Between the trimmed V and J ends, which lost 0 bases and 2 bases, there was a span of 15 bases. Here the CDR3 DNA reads TGTGCCAGCAGCCAAGACTTTGGACTGCCCCCCACAGATACGCAGTATTTT. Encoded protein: CASSQDFGLPPTDTQYF.

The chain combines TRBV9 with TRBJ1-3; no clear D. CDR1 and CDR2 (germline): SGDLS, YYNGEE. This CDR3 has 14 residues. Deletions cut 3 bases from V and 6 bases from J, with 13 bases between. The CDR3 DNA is TGTGCCAGCAGCGAGCGAGGCAGTCAAAACACCATATATTTT. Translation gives CASSERGSQNTIYF.